This T cell receptor (beta chain) was profiled in a study of radiotherapy plus CTLA-4 blockade in lung cancer. V lost 0 bases to trimming and J lost 4 bases; unmatched junction nucleotides: 8. Germline CDR1 and CDR2: LNHNV and YYDKDF (reference sequence). The CDR3 consists of 16 residues. Profiled with immunoSEQ multiplex PCR; TCRdb holds only in-frame clones, not every one. The sample yields 70,000 to 90,000 clones, approximately 78% seen once. Patients with chemo-refractory metastatic non-small-cell lung cancer received focal radiation plus CTLA-4 blockade with ipilimumab. A few counts support this clone.

The TCR comes from a human donor with non-small cell lung cancer who had a complete response to radiotherapy plus ipilimumab. The chain is built from TRBV15 and TRBJ1-2, with 7 bases aligning to TRBD1. The material was peripheral blood, obtained from a patient treated with radiotherapy plus ipilimumab. The CDR3: CATSRDLGQAVYGYTF. In DNA, the CDR3 is TGTGCCACCAGCAGAGATCTTGGACAGGCAGTCTATGGCTACACCTTC. Full variable domain (outside the CDR3, taken from reference TRBV15 and TRBJ1-2): DAMVIQNPRYQVTQFGKPVTLSCSQTLNHNVMYWYQQKSSQAPKLLFHYYDKDFNNEADTPDNFQSRRPNTSFCFLDIRSPGLGDTAMYLCATSRDLGQAVYGYTFGSGTRLTVV.